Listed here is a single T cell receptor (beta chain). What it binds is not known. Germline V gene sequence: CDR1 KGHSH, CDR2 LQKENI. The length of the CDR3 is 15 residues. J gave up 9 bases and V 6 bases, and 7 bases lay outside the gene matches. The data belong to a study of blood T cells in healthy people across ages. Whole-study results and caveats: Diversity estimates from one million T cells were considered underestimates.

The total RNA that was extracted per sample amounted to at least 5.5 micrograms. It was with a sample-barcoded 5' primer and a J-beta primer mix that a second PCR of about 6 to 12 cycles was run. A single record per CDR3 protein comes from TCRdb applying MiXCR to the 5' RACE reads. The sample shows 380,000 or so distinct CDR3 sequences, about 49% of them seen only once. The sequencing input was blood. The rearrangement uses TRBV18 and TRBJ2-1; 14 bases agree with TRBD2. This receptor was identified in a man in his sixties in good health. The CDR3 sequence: CASSLGLAGDGEQFF. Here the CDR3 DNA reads TGTGCCAGCTCTCTGGGACTAGCGGGGGACGGTGAGCAGTTCTTC.